Sequencing of this TCR beta chain was carried out in a study of CD8+ T cells in alopecia areata. Study observations and caveats: Normal skin's resident alphabeta T cells are sequenced alongside lesional scalp T cells. Between patients, shared TCR sequences were less clear than in mice. This was possibly due in part to HLA diversity in the patient population.

As to treatment: oral pan-JAK inhibitor, 5-10 mg twice daily. Turning to this clone: Its specificity is unknown.

The CDR3 extends over 15 amino acids. V lost 0 bases to trimming and J lost 5 bases; unmatched junction nucleotides: 2. Germline CDR1 SGHVS, CDR2 FNYEAQ. It was cDNA, reverse transcribed from extracted RNA, that served as the sequencing template. The protocol was immunoSEQ multiplex PCR, while the TCRdb copy is restricted to in-frame clones and leaves out a portion. The repertoire holds about 74,000 clones, with 29% as singletons. The sequences come from CD8+ T cells sorted from blood, collected at week 4, from a patient treated with tofacitinib. The chain carries TRBV7-6 and TRBJ2-1; 9 bases map to TRBD2. This TCR was recovered from a human donor with alopecia areata. Here the CDR3 reads CASSLAASGNNEQFF. Here the CDR3 DNA reads TGTGCCAGCAGCTTAGCGGCTAGCGGGAACAATGAGCAGTTCTTC.